This entry features one T cell receptor (beta chain) sequence. Its antigen is still unknown. Combining a sample-barcoded 5' primer with a J-beta primer mix, a second PCR ran for about 7 to 12 cycles. With 12 random nucleotides, a template-switch adaptor tagged each individual cDNA molecule. TCRdb fed the 5' RACE reads into MiXCR, producing one record per CDR3 protein. The sample carries 1.5 million to 1.9 million distinct CDR3 sequences, roughly two fifths recorded once. These data originate in a study of blood T cells in healthy people across ages. Study-level results: It was not possible, with unsorted PBMCs, to conclusively compare naive and antigen-experienced cells.

Sequencing was carried out using blood. This TCR was recovered from a woman in her late teens or twenties in good health.

The CDR3 DNA reads TGTGCCAGCAGTGATCGGACGGCGAACACCGGGGAGCTGTTTTTT. It encodes CASSDRTANTGELFF. The rearrangement uses TRBV25-1 and TRBJ2-2; D is ambiguous. V lost 3 bases, J lost 0 bases, and 8 bases lay in between. Germline V lookup: CDR1 MGHDK, CDR2 SYGVNS. The CDR3 extends over 15 amino acids.